The 7 T cell receptor beta chains below come from one sample, sequenced in a study of a mutant IDH1 vaccine in newly diagnosed glioma. Time point in this sample: week 47, end of study. Each dose delivered 300 ug of mutant IDH1 20-mer peptide subcutaneously with imiquimod. No antigen has been identified for these receptors. Using immunoSEQ multiplex PCR, the repertoire was profiled, and TCRdb retains in-frame clones only, with some absent. Seen here are fewer than 35,000 clones, about 80% observed once, and the top ten hold about 30%. Sequenced material: PBMCs, taken from a glioma patient whose treatment included an IDH1 peptide vaccine. The receptors were sampled from a man younger than 45 with glioma.

This clone is a singleton in its sample. The chain couples TRBV7-8 to TRBJ2-2; no definite D call. This CDR3 spans 12 amino acids. The V gene's germline CDR1 is SGHVS and CDR2 FQNEAQ. With 1 base removed from V and 5 bases from J, the gap between germline ends came to 2 bases. The DNA of the CDR3 is TGTGCCAGCAGCTTAGAAACCGGGGAGCTGTTTTTT. Its translation is CASSLETGELFF.

V usage is TRBV21-1 and J usage is TRBJ2-7; TRBD2 is taken as the D call from the table, unchecked against the DNA. TRBV21-1 is marked as a pseudogene. The CDR3 sequence is 19 residues long. The CDR3 reads CASSKAGTSGGLNPYEQYF. DNA of the CDR3: TGTGCCAGCAGCAAAGCAGGAACTAGCGGGGGGTTAAATCCCTACGAGCAGTACTTC.

The chain employs TRBV15 and TRBJ2-1, with a possible D match to TRBD1 (6 bases). With 1 base removed from V and 8 bases from J, the gap between germline ends came to 15 bases. The CDR3 runs to 15 residues. Germline CDR1 LNHNV, CDR2 YYDKDF (reference sequence). In DNA, the CDR3 is TGTGCCACCAGCAGAGTTATAGTACAGGGCGATGAGCAGTTCTTC. Its translation: CATSRVIVQGDEQFF.

The sample holds one count of this clone. The chain uses TRBV6-5 and TRBJ2-5, with 11 positions matching TRBD2. The V gene end was trimmed by 4 bases and the J gene end by 2 bases; junction bases not matched to a gene: 6. CDR3 length equals 16 residues. CDR1 MNHEY and CDR2 SVGAGI come from the germline V gene. CDR3 DNA: TGTGCCAGCAGTTCACTAGCGGGGGTTTGGCAAGAGACCCAGTACTTC. The encoded protein is CASSSLAGVWQETQYF.

J is TRBJ1-3 and V is TRBV10-3; D is possibly TRBD1 (5 bases). Germline-derived CDR1 and CDR2 are ENHRY and SYGVKD. This CDR3 is 15 amino acids long. Trimming removed 6 bases from V and 1 base from J, with 13 bases in between. The CDR3 region is CAIRGQETSGNTIYF. CDR3 sequence (DNA): TGTGCCATCAGGGGGCAGGAAACATCTGGAAACACCATATATTTT.

The chain has TRBV4-1 and TRBJ2-7, with unresolved D. The germline CDR1 and CDR2 sequences are MGHRA and YSYEKL. The ends were cut back, 4 bases at V and 0 bases at J, with 16 bases in the middle. There are 16 residues in the CDR3. The CDR3 loop reads CASSPGGHRSSYEQYF. CDR3 nucleotides: TGCGCCAGCAGCCCAGGTGGGCACAGAAGCTCCTACGAGCAGTACTTC.

The chain joins TRBV29-1 to TRBJ2-1, with 11 bases lining up with TRBD2. The V gene's germline CDR1 is SQVTM and CDR2 ANQGSEA. The CDR3 contains 14 residues. The junction had 4 bases not matched to a gene; V was cut back by 3 bases and J by 6 bases. The CDR3 DNA is TGCAGCGTTGATTCCACTAGCGGGAGCAATGAGCAGTTCTTC. Protein sequence: CSVDSTSGSNEQFF.